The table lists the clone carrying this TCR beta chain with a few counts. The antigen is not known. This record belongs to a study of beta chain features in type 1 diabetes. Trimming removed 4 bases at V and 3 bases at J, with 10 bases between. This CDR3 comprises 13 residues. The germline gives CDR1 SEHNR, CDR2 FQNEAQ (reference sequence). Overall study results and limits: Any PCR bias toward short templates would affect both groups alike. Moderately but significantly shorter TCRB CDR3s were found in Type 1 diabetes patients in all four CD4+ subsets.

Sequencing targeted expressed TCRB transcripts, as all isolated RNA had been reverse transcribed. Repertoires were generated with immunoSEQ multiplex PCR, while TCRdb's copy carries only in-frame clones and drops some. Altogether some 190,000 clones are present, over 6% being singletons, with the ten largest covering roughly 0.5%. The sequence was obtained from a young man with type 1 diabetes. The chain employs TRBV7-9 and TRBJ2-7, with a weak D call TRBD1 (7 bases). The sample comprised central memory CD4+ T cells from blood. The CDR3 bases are TGTGCCAGCAGCTGGCAGGGGGGCTACGAGCAGTACTTC. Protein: CASSWQGGYEQYF.